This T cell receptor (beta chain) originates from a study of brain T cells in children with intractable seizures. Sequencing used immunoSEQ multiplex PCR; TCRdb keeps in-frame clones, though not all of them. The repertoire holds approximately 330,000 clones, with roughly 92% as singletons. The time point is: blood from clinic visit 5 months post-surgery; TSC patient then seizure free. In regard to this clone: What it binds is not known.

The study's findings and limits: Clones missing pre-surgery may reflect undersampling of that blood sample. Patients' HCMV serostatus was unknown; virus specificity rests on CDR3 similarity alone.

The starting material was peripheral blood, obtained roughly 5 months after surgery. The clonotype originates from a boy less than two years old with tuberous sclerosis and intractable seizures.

The CDR3 here is CASSRDPPENEQFF. CDR3 coding DNA: TGTGCCAGCAGCCGGGACCCCCCAGAGAATGAGCAGTTCTTC. The J gene is TRBJ2-1, the V gene TRBV2; D tentatively fits TRBD1 or TRBD2 (5 bases each). V shed 6 bases and J shed 7 bases, with 16 bases lying between them. The germline CDR1 and CDR2 sequences are SNHLY and FYNNEI. The CDR3 loop spans 14 amino acids.